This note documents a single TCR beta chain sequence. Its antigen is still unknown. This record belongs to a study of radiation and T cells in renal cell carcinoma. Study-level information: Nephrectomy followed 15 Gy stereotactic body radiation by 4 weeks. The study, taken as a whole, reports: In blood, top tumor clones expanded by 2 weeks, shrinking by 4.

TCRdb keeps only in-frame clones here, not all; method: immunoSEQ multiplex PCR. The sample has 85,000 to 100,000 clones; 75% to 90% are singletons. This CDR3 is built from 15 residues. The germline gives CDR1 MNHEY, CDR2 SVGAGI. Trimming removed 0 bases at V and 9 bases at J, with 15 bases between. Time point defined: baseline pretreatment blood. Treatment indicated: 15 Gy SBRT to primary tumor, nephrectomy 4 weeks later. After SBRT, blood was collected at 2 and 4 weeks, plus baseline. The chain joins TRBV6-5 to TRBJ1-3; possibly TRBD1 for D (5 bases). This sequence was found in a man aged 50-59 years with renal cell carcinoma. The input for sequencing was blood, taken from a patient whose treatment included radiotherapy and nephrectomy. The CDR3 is CASSYSGTPQATIYF. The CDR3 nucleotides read TGTGCCAGCAGTTACTCCGGGACGCCTCAGGCCACCATATATTTT.